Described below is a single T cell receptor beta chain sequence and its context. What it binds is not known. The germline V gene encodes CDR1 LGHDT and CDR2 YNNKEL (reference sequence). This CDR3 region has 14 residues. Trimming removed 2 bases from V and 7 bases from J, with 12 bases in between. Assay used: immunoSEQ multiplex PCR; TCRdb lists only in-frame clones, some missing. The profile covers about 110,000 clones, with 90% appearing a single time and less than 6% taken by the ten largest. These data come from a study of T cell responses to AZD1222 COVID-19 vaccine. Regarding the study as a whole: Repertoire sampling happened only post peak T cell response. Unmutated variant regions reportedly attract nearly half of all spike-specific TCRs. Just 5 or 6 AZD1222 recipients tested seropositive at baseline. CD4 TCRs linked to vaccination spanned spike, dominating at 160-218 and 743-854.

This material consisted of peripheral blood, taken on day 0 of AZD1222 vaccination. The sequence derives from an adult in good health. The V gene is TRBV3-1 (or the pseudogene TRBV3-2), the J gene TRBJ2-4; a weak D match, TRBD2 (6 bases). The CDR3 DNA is TGTGCCAGCAGCCAACCGAGCGGAGGGAACATTCAGTACTTC. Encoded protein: CASSQPSGGNIQYF.